This is a list of T cell receptor beta chains from one sample in a study of blood T cell repertoires in COVID-19. Sequencing used immunoSEQ multiplex PCR; TCRdb keeps in-frame clones, though not all of them. Here the sample spans 120,000 to 150,000 clones, 80% being singletons. Sample: peripheral blood. These receptors all come from a man in his sixties with active or convalescent COVID-19. CDR3s include the opening cysteine and the closing phenylalanine or tryptophan. A D gene is named only where the DNA matches it firmly. Part of the rows lack a size; the others show once, few, many or a class for expanded clones.

>NA|TRBJ2-2|TRBV3-1/TRBV3-2|NA
CASSQALASNTGELFF
TGTGCCAGCAGCCAAGCCCTAGCGTCGAACACCGGGGAGCTGTTTTTT
>NA|TRBJ1-2|TRBV28|NA
CASSPPRPLEGYTF
TGTGCCAGCAGTCCCCCCCGCCCCCTGGAGGGCTACACCTTC
>NA|TRBJ2-1|TRBV7-6|TRBD2
CASSFGDYLNEQFF
TGTGCCAGCAGCTTTGGGGACTACCTCAATGAGCAGTTCTTC
>NA|TRBJ2-7|TRBV2|NA
CASRNERRYEQYF
TGTGCCAGCAGGAATGAGCGGAGGTACGAGCAGTACTTC
>once|TRBJ2-1|TRBV6-9|NA
CASSYSISRDYNEQFF
TGTGCCAGCAGTTATTCGATCTCCAGGGACTACAATGAGCAGTTCTTC
>NA|TRBJ1-4|TRBV5-1|TRBD1
CASSQGTGLEKLFF
TGCGCCAGCAGCCAGGGGACAGGGCTCGAAAAACTGTTTTTT
>NA|TRBJ2-7|TRBV6-5|TRBD2
CASGGTSASSYEQYF
TGTGCCAGCGGAGGAACTAGCGCCAGCTCCTACGAGCAGTACTTC
>NA|TRBJ1-3|TRBV7-2|NA
CASSSGPNRGNTIYF
TGTGCCAGCAGCTCAGGGCCCAACCGGGGAAACACCATATATTTT
>NA|TRBJ1-5|TRBV19|NA
CASKRGALNQPQHF
TGTGCCAGTAAGCGGGGGGCTCTCAATCAGCCCCAGCATTTT
>NA|TRBJ2-1|TRBV30|NA
CAQGQQTYNEQFF
TGTGCCCAGGGCCAGCAGACCTACAATGAGCAGTTCTTC
>NA|TRBJ1-2|TRBV2|TRBD1
CASSPTGNYGYTF
TGTGCCAGCAGTCCGACAGGGAACTATGGCTACACCTTC
>NA|TRBJ2-1|TRBV9|TRBD2
CASSVEHFSGPSSYNEQFF
TGTGCCAGCAGCGTAGAACACTTTAGCGGGCCTAGCTCCTACAATGAGCAGTTCTTC
>NA|TRBJ2-7|TRBV11-2|NA
CASSLEIGGGTYEQYF
TGTGCCAGCAGCTTAGAAATTGGCGGAGGAACCTACGAGCAGTACTTC
>NA|TRBJ2-1|TRBV7-9|TRBD2
CASSLIGTSGSLNEQFF
TGTGCCAGCAGCTTAATTGGGACTAGCGGGAGTCTAAATGAGCAGTTCTTC
>NA|TRBJ1-5|TRBV28|NA
CASIFSRGGFRSNQPQHF
TGTGCCAGCATTTTTTCCCGGGGGGGTTTTAGGAGCAATCAGCCCCAGCATTTT
>NA|TRBJ2-7|TRBV10-3|NA
CAISEYQGEQYF
TGTGCCATAAGTGAGTACCAGGGCGAGCAGTACTTC
>NA|TRBJ1-5|TRBV10-3|NA
CAISESPRGSNQPQHF
TGTGCCATCAGTGAGTCGCCCAGGGGATCAAATCAGCCCCAGCATTTT
>NA|TRBJ2-1|TRBV10-3|TRBD2
CAISDRDYTHGYGSYNEQFF
TGTGCCATCAGTGACCGGGACTACACACACGGCTACGGCTCCTACAATGAGCAGTTCTTC
>NA|TRBJ1-2|TRBV24-1|NA
CATSDSPGKETNFHGYTF
TGTGCCACCAGTGATTCGCCGGGGAAGGAGACCAACTTCCACGGCTACACCTTC
>NA|TRBJ2-1|TRBV7-9|TRBD1
CASSRQGAESVPEQFF
TGTGCCAGCAGCCGGCAGGGGGCTGAATCTGTACCTGAGCAGTTCTTC
>NA|TRBJ1-2|TRBV5-5|TRBD1
CASSIGKGARSYGYTF
TGTGCCAGCAGCATCGGGAAGGGGGCAAGAAGCTATGGCTACACCTTC
>NA|TRBJ2-7|TRBV5-1|NA
CASPPARPYEQYF
TGCGCCAGTCCTCCCGCCAGGCCCTACGAGCAGTACTTC
>NA|TRBJ2-1|TRBV7-2|TRBD2
CASSLGTSGANEQFF
TGTGCCAGCAGCTTAGGAACTAGCGGTGCCAATGAGCAGTTCTTC
>NA|TRBJ1-1|TRBV2|TRBD1
CASRGQGVLTEAFF
TGTGCCAGCAGGGGACAGGGGGTTCTCACTGAAGCTTTCTTT
>NA|TRBJ1-3|TRBV11-1|TRBD1
CASSTGTASGNTIYF
TGTGCCAGCAGCACCGGGACAGCCTCTGGAAACACCATATATTTT
>NA|TRBJ1-6|TRBV28|TRBD1
CASTRTGGNSPLHF
TGTGCCAGCACCAGGACAGGGGGCAATTCACCCCTCCACTTT
>NA|TRBJ1-2|TRBV12-2|NA
CASRLEKGRDRGQSGYTF
TGTGCAAGTCGCTTAGAAAAGGGTCGGGACAGGGGGCAAAGTGGCTACACCTTC
>NA|TRBJ1-4|TRBV27|NA
CASLGAVPGMMFF
TGTGCCAGCCTTGGGGCGGTCCCTGGGATGATGTTTTTT